This TCR beta chain appears in the sequencing data of a study of naive and memory T cell subsets. Whole-study results and caveats: TCR counts from RNA may reflect activation-linked expression changes. No ground truth validated the naive and memory repertoire findings. Over 95% of naive TCR sequences appeared only once after error correction, unlike memory subsets. A few larger clonotypes appeared in naive repertoires, especially CD8, possibly memory cells re-expressing CD45RA.

About this clonotype: The target antigen is unknown.

Four subsets defined by CD45RA and CD27 were sorted after CD3, CD4, CD8 and live/dead staining. Two oligonucleotides, mixed equimolar, formed the beta constant-region primer covering TRBC1 and TRBC2. Nested alpha and beta constant-region primers with the SP2 primer drove four PCR rounds on ligated cDNA. TCRdb re-called the UMI-ligation and nested PCR reads through MiXCR, storing one row per CDR3 protein. The repertoire has some 82,000 distinct CDR3 sequences, over 9% of them found once; the top ten carry around 0.13%. The V gene's germline CDR1 is SEHNR and CDR2 FQNEAQ (reference sequence). This CDR3 region has 13 residues. Trimming removed 5 bases from V and 6 bases from J, with 11 bases in between.

The material sequenced was naive CD4+ T cells from blood. This chain uses TRBV7-9 with TRBJ1-5; the D gene is possibly TRBD1 (6 bases). The receptor was derived from a human donor in good health. The CDR3 region has the DNA TGTGCCAGCAGCGTCCAGGGGTGTCAGCCCCAGCATTTT. Translated: CASSVQGCQPQHF.